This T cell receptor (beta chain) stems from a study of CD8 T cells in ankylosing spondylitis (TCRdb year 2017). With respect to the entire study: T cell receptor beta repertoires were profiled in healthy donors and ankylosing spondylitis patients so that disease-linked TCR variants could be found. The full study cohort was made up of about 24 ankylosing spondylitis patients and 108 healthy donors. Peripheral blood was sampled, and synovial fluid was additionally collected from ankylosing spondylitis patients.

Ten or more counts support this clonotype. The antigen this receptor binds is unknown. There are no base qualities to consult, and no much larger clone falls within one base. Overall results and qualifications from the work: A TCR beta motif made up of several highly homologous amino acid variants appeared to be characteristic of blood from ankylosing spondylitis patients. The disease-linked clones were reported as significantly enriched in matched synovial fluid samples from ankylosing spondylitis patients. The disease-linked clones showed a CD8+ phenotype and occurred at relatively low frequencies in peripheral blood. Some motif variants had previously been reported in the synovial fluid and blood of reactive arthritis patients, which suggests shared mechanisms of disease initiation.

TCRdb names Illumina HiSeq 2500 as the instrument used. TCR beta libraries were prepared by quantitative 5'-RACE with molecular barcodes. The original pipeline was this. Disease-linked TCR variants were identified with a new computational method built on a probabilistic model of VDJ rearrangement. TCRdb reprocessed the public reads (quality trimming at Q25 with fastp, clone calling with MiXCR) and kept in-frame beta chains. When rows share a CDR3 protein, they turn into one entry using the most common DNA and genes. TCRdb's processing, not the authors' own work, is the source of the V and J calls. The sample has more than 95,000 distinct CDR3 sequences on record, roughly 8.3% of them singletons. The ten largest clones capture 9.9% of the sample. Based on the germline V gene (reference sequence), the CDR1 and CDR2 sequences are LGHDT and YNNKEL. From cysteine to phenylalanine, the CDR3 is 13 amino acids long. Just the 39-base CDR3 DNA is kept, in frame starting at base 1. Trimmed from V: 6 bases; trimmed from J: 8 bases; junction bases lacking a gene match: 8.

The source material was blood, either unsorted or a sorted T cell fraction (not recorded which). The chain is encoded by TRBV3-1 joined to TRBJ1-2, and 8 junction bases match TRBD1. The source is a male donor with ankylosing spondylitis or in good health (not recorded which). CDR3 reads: CASRLTGTGGYTF. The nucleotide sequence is TGTGCCAGCAGACTGACCGGGACAGGAGGCTACACCTTC.